One and the same sample provided the 26 T cell receptor beta chains below, sequenced in a study of T cells in women clearing cervical HPV infection. Measured with immunoSEQ multiplex PCR; TCRdb has only the in-frame clones, and not every one. The sample has more than 20,000 clones. Input material: blood buffy coat. Receptors originate from a woman between 18 and 69 years old with a cervical HPV16 infection that either progressed to CIN3+ or cleared (not recorded which).

Concerning this clone itself: Coverage ceases 3 residues before the CDR3 finishes, and the germline J gene fills in the end. The chain recombines TRBV5-6 with TRBJ1-5, with 8 positions matching TRBD1. Germline V gene lookup returns CDR1 SGHDT and CDR2 YYEEEE. The V and J ends lost 2 bases and 6 bases, in that order; junction bases with no gene match: 7. This CDR3 is built from 15 residues. The sequenced part of the CDR3 DNA is TGTGCCAGCAGCTTCCAGGGGGCCGGGGCTCAGCCC. Protein: CASSFQGAGAQP. The whole CDR3 region reads CASSFQGAGAQPQHF. Full variable domain (missing parts from reference TRBV5-6 and TRBJ1-5): DAGVTQSPTHLIKTRGQQVTLRCSPKSGHDTVSWYQQALGQGPQFIFQYYEEEERQRGNFPDRFSGHQFPNYSSELNVNALLLGDSALYLCASSFQGAGAQPQHFGDGTRLSIL.

About this clone: The CDR3 end is not reached by the read, which stops 3 residues before it; the germline J gene fills it in. This chain uses TRBV11-2 with TRBJ1-4; D gene ambiguous. Trimming shortened V by 0 bases and J by 8 bases, and 13 bases separated the two germline ends. The CDR3 spans 15 residues. Per the germline V gene, CDR1 is SGHAT and CDR2 is FQNNGV. The CDR3 spells CASSLDGRKGEKLFF. CDR3 DNA, as far as it was read: TGTGCCAGCAGCTTAGATGGCAGAAAAGGGGAAAAA. The full variable domain, rest sourced from reference TRBV11-2 and TRBJ1-4, is EAGVAQSPRYKIIEKRQSVAFWCNPISGHATLYWYQQILGQGPKLLIQFQNNGVVDDSQLPKDRFSAERLKGVDSTLKIQPAKLEDSAVYLCASSLDGRKGEKLFFGSGTQLSVL.

Of note for this clone: The read is 3 residues too short to cover the CDR3 end, so that end is filled in from the germline J gene. The chain joins TRBV20-1 to TRBJ2-1, with D maybe TRBD2 (6 bases). V lost 6 bases to trimming and J lost 0 bases, with 18 bases between them. The CDR3 is 16 amino acids. The germline V gene has CDR1 DFQATT and CDR2 SNEGSKA (reference sequence). The sequenced CDR3 bases are TGCAGTGCCCGTCGGCGGGACTTTAGCTCCTACAATGAG. This codes for CSARRRDFSSYNE. From start to end, the CDR3 is CSARRRDFSSYNEQFF.

On this clone itself: Sequencing ends 3 residues short of the CDR3 end; the germline J gene provides the rest. This chain connects TRBV23-1 to TRBJ1-2; 7 bases line up with TRBD1. TRBV23-1 is an ORF for which the function is uncertain. CDR3 size: 15 residues. The sequenced part of the CDR3 DNA is TGCGCCAGCAGTCCAACCCCACGACAGGGCTACGAC. It specifies CASSPTPRQGYD. The full CDR3 reads CASSPTPRQGYDYTF.

A word on this clone: The CDR3 end is not reached by the read, which stops 3 residues before it; the germline J gene fills it in. This chain joins TRBV7-6 and TRBJ2-7; 12 positions agree with TRBD2. CDR1 and CDR2 (germline): SGHVS, FNYEAQ. CDR3 length: 16 residues. Losses at the gene ends were 5 bases for V and 2 bases for J; bases not matched to a gene: 7. The CDR3 bases that were read are TGTGCCAGCAGCGCTCTAGCGGGAGGGTCCCCCTACGAG. It encodes CASSALAGGSPYE. The full-length CDR3 reads as CASSALAGGSPYEQYF.

On this clone: The read is 3 residues too short to cover the CDR3 end, so that end is filled in from the germline J gene. The sample holds other DNA sequences that translate to the same CDR3. The J gene is TRBJ2-7, the V gene TRBV18; TRBD1 matches at 10 bases. CDR1 is KGHSH and CDR2 is LQKENI in the germline V gene. The V gene end was trimmed by 6 bases and the J gene end by 4 bases; junction bases not matched to a gene: 12. CDR3 length equals 16 residues. Partial CDR3 DNA: TGTGCCAGCTCCCCCTTCCGGGACAGGGGACTGTACGAG. Translation gives CASSPFRDRGLYE. The complete CDR3 protein is CASSPFRDRGLYEQYF.

Notes on this clone: The read halts 3 residues ahead of the CDR3 end, with the missing end drawn from the germline J gene. The rearrangement joins TRBV30 to TRBJ2-3; D perhaps matches TRBD1 (7 bases). Germline-derived CDR1 and CDR2 are GTSNPN and SVGIG (reference sequence). CDR3 length equals 14 residues. The CDR3 protein is CAWSVTGRRETQYF. The DNA read from the CDR3 is TGTGCCTGGAGTGTGACAGGGAGGCGAGAGACG.

To note about this clone: From the germline J gene comes the end of the CDR3, since the read stops 3 residues before it. The V and J genes are TRBV2 and TRBJ1-5; TRBD1 aligns across 8 bases. Germline values: CDR1 SNHLY, CDR2 FYNNEI. V shed 6 bases and J 5 bases; nucleotides not matched to a gene: 9. The CDR3 covers 15 residues. The DNA read from the CDR3 is TGTGCCAGCAGAGGAGGACAGGGACGAGATCAGCCC. Residues: CASRGGQGRDQP. The whole CDR3 reads CASRGGQGRDQPQHF.

Turning to this clone: The read ends 3 residues shy of where the CDR3 ends; the end is completed using the germline J gene. The chain couples TRBV6-1 to TRBJ2-7; D unresolved. Trimming pared 4 bases from V and 0 bases from J, leaving 7 bases between. Looked up from germline, CDR1 is MNHNS and CDR2 is SASEGT. This CDR3 is 13 amino acids long. The sequenced CDR3 bases are TGTGCCAGCAGTGCCCAGAGCTCCTACGAG. This translates into CASSAQSSYE. The complete CDR3 protein is CASSAQSSYEQYF.

In the case of this clone: The read ends 3 residues shy of where the CDR3 ends; the end is completed using the germline J gene. This sequence joins TRBV5-1 and TRBJ2-7, with D possibly being TRBD1 (7 bases). Trimming left V 0 bases short and J 4 bases short, with 14 bases between. Germline V gene data show CDR1 as SGHRS and CDR2 as YFSETQ. The CDR3 is 15 amino acids. The CDR3 is CASSLVAAGGYEQYF. CDR3 DNA (partial): TGCGCCAGCAGCTTGGTAGCGGCAGGGGGGTACGAG.

With regard to this clone: The read finishes 3 residues shy of the CDR3 end, and the germline J gene is used to complete it. The genes are TRBV20-1 and TRBJ2-5; 14 bases align to TRBD2. Trimming cost V 2 bases and J 4 bases; bases outside gene matches: 3. Looked up from germline, CDR1 is DFQATT and CDR2 is SNEGSKA (reference sequence). The CDR3 runs 15 residues. The CDR3 bases that were read are TGCAGTGCTAGAAAAGGGACTAGCGGGGGAGAGACC. This codes for CSARKGTSGGET. The full CDR3 is CSARKGTSGGETQYF.

Comments on this clone: With the read ending 3 residues before the CDR3 end, the germline J gene is used to fill in that end. This chain uses TRBV7-2 with TRBJ2-3, with D possibly matching TRBD1 (6 bases). CDR3 length: 15 amino acids. In germline, CDR1 is SGHTA, CDR2 FQGNSA. CDR3 sequence: CASSLVQGSNQPQYF. CDR3 bases read: TGTGCCAGCAGCTTAGTACAGGGTAGCAATCAGCCG. The full variable domain, its missing parts supplied by reference TRBV7-2 and TRBJ2-3, is GAGVSQSPSNKVTEKGKDVELRCDPISGHTALYWYRQSLGQGLEFLIYFQGNSAPDKSGLPSDRFSAERTGGSVSTLTIQRTQQEDSAVYLCASSLVQGSNQPQYFGPGTRLTVL.

Worth noting for this clone: The read falls 3 residues short of the CDR3 end, and the missing part is taken from the germline J gene. The chain couples TRBV30 to TRBJ2-3; 8 bases are a match to TRBD2. From germline, CDR1 is GTSNPN and CDR2 SVGIG (reference sequence). The CDR3 has 12 residues. The DNA read from the CDR3 is TGTGCCTGGAGTGCGGGGGGGCAGCCG. It encodes CAWSAGGQP. The whole CDR3 protein reads CAWSAGGQPQYF.

Of note for this clone: The read comes to an end 3 residues before the CDR3 does, leaving the germline J gene to fill in the end. The chain is built from TRBV11-3 and TRBJ2-3, with TRBD1 matching over 8 bases. The CDR3 has 15 residues. Trimming removed 4 bases from V and 1 base from J; junction bases left unmatched: 4. Germline values: CDR1 SGHNT, CDR2 YENEEA. CDR3 DNA (partial): TGTGCCAGCAGCTCGACAGGGGAGGGCACAGATACG. Residues: CASSSTGEGTDT. The whole CDR3 is CASSSTGEGTDTQYF.

For this clone: The read terminates 3 residues before the CDR3 end, so the remaining end is supplied by the germline J gene. The chain recombines TRBV5-1 with TRBJ2-7, with 7 bases aligning to TRBD1. CDR1 and CDR2 (germline): SGHRS, YFSETQ. The CDR3 extends over 15 amino acids. J was trimmed by 3 bases and V by 0 bases; bases with no gene match: 6. Incomplete CDR3 DNA: TGCGCCAGCAGCTTGGGACAGGGCGGCGGCTACGAG. Translation: CASSLGQGGGYE. The full CDR3 reads CASSLGQGGGYEQYF.

Concerning this clone itself: The read falls 3 residues short of the CDR3 end, and the missing part is taken from the germline J gene. The chain uses TRBV4-2 and TRBJ1-2; possible D gene TRBD1, 6 bases. The germline CDR1 and CDR2 sequences are LGHNA and YNFKEQ. V was shortened by 0 bases and J by 4 bases, with 9 bases between the two germline ends. The CDR3 totals 14 residues. The covered CDR3 bases are TGTGCCAGCAGCCAAGATCTCAGGGGCTATGGC. Amino acids: CASSQDLRGYG. The whole CDR3 sequence is CASSQDLRGYGYTF.

As to this clone: The CDR3 is cut off 3 residues early in the read; its end comes from the germline J gene. Distinct nucleotide sequences in the sample also encode this CDR3. The J gene is TRBJ1-3, the V gene TRBV5-1, with 7 positions matching TRBD1. The germline V gene has CDR1 SGHRS and CDR2 YFSETQ. The CDR3 runs to 13 residues. With 4 bases clipped from V and 8 bases from J, the junction kept 6 bases outside the gene matches. CDR3 DNA, as far as it was read: TGCGCCAGCAGCCGAAACACAGGGGACACC. Its translation is CASSRNTGDT. The whole CDR3 reads CASSRNTGDTIYF.

Comments on this clone: The junction shows a germline mismatch at one end, possibly a read error. The read terminates 3 residues before the CDR3 end, so the remaining end is supplied by the germline J gene. V is TRBV20-1 and J is TRBJ2-6; possibly TRBD2 for D (5 bases). Germline V gene sequence: CDR1 DFQATT, CDR2 SNEGSKA (reference sequence). The CDR3 is made up of 14 amino acids. The sequenced CDR3 bases are TGCAGTACTAGTAAGAGCCCTGGGGCCAACGTC. As protein: CSTSKSPGANV. The CDR3 in its entirety is CSTSKSPGANVLTF.

The sequenced CDR3 bases are TGTGCCAGCGGCACCACCCTCGACAGCCACAATCAGCCT. This gives the protein CASGTTLDSHNQP. The entire CDR3 protein is CASGTTLDSHNQPQYF. This chain joins TRBV28 and TRBJ2-4, with D maybe TRBD1 (5 bases). The read ends 3 residues before the CDR3 terminus; that terminus is restored from the germline J gene. CDR1 and CDR2 (germline): MDHEN, SYDVKM. The CDR3 has 16 amino acids.

As concerns this clone: The CDR3 end is not reached by the read, which stops 3 residues before it; the germline J gene fills it in. The V call is TRBV19, the J call TRBJ1-2, with D possibly being TRBD1 (6 bases). The germline V gene has CDR1 LNHDA and CDR2 SQIVND (reference sequence). The CDR3 is 15 amino acids. The part of the CDR3 DNA that was read is TGTGCCAGTAGTATTGAGAGGGGGTCCTACAATGAC. Translated: CASSIERGSYND. From start to end, the CDR3 is CASSIERGSYNDYTF.

Comments on this clone: The CDR3 end is not reached by the read, which stops 3 residues before it; the germline J gene fills it in. V is TRBV11-2 and J is TRBJ2-7; TRBD1 is a possible D gene (6 bases). Trimming removed 5 bases at V and 2 bases at J, with 13 bases between. The CDR3 contains 14 residues. The germline CDR1 and CDR2 sequences are SGHAT and FQNNGV. CDR3 bases read: TGTGCCAGCAGCCCCGGGACATTAGCCTACGAG. Protein: CASSPGTLAYE. The entire CDR3 protein reads CASSPGTLAYEQYF.

Concerning this clone itself: The read ends 3 residues before the CDR3 terminus; that terminus is restored from the germline J gene. The genes are TRBV20-1 and TRBJ2-1; D possibly corresponds to TRBD2 (6 bases). CDR3 length: 13 residues. V lost 0 bases, J lost 7 bases, and 10 bases lay in between. In germline, CDR1 is DFQATT, CDR2 SNEGSKA (reference sequence). This CDR3 reads CSAREGGTNEQFF. The covered CDR3 bases are TGCAGTGCTAGAGAGGGGGGAACGAATGAG.

Points on this clone: Read data end 3 residues before the CDR3 end; the end is taken from the germline J gene. V usage is TRBV7-2 and J usage is TRBJ2-5; D possibly corresponds to TRBD2 (5 bases). With 7 bases removed from V and 5 bases from J, the gap between germline ends came to 11 bases. The CDR3 has 12 residues. Germline V gives CDR1 SGHTA, CDR2 FQGNSA. Here the CDR3 reads CASTIPGETQYF. The DNA read from the CDR3 is TGTGCCAGCACCATCCCGGGGGAGACC.

Details on this clone: Coverage ceases 3 residues before the CDR3 finishes, and the germline J gene fills in the end. The chain links TRBV30 to TRBJ2-1, with D possibly TRBD1 on 6 matching bases. CDR3 length: 12 amino acids. The germline gives CDR1 GTSNPN, CDR2 SVGIG (reference sequence). V was clipped by 1 base and J by 9 bases, with 10 bases between them. CDR3 DNA (partial): TGTGCCTGGAGTGGGGGGCGGCGTGAG. This sequence encodes CAWSGGRRE. The CDR3 in its entirety is CAWSGGRREQFF.

On this clone: Sequencing ends 3 residues short of the CDR3 end; the germline J gene provides the rest. The chain combines TRBV5-1 with TRBJ2-1; 9 bases are a match to TRBD2. In germline, CDR1 is SGHRS, CDR2 YFSETQ. The CDR3 extends over 17 amino acids. The V gene end was trimmed by 4 bases and the J gene end by 0 bases; junction bases not matched to a gene: 8. Incomplete CDR3 DNA: TGCGCCAGCAGCCCCCGACTAGCGGATAGCTCCTACAATGAG. Protein: CASSPRLADSSYNE. The whole CDR3 is CASSPRLADSSYNEQFF.

Notes on this clone: The read falls 3 residues short of the CDR3 end, and the missing part is taken from the germline J gene. The rearrangement uses TRBV20-1 and TRBJ2-1; 10 bases fit TRBD1. The ends lost 6 bases at V and 6 bases at J; junction bases unmatched: 11. CDR3 length: 15 residues. Germline loops: CDR1 DFQATT, CDR2 SNEGSKA (reference sequence). This CDR3 is CSAPGRTGGLNEQFF. The CDR3 DNA, read in part, is TGCAGTGCCCCGGGCAGGACAGGGGGACTCAATGAG.